Each of the 18 T cell receptor beta chains below was sequenced from the same sample in a study of graft-versus-host responses after intestinal transplantation. Responders (about 200,000, CFSE-labeled) were co-plated with about 200,000 irradiated, violet-dye-labeled stimulators. Using immunoSEQ multiplex PCR, the repertoire was profiled, and TCRdb retains in-frame clones only, with some absent. This table holds about 7,000 clones, about a third found once. The sample consisted of alloreactive CD8+ T cells from a mixed lymphocyte reaction culture, taken before transplantation. Subset given: CFSE-low proliferating T cells sorted from approximately 6-day pre-transplant mixed lymphocyte reaction (GvH or HvG direction). The receptor source for this set is a human patient who was an organ donor for intestinal transplantation.

Notes on this clone: Distinct nucleotide sequences in the sample also encode this CDR3. This chain connects TRBV27 to TRBJ2-7, with D possibly matching TRBD1 (6 bases). There are 13 residues in the CDR3. V lost 6 bases to trimming and J lost 5 bases, with 14 bases between them. From germline, CDR1 is MNHEY and CDR2 SMNVEV (reference sequence). The CDR3 region is CASSWTQGHEQYF. The CDR3 region has the DNA TGTGCCAGCAGCTGGACACAGGGTCACGAGCAGTACTTC.

The sample holds a few counts of this clone. CDR3 region: CARGGGQSSGANVLTF. CDR3 bases: TGTGCCCGAGGCGGGGGCCAAAGCTCTGGGGCCAACGTCCTGACTTTC. The chain uses TRBV11-2 and TRBJ2-6; perhaps TRBD2 as D (7 bases). Germline CDR1 SGHAT, CDR2 FQNNGV. V lost 11 bases, J lost 0 bases, and 17 bases lay in between. The CDR3 is 16 amino acids. The variable domain in full, completed from reference TRBV11-2 and TRBJ2-6, reads EAGVAQSPRYKIIEKRQSVAFWCNPISGHATLYWYQQILGQGPKLLIQFQNNGVVDDSQLPKDRFSAERLKGVDSTLKIQPAKLEDSAVYLCARGGGQSSGANVLTFGAGSRLTVL.

A remark on this clone: Other DNA sequences from this sample encode an identical CDR3 as well. The V and J genes are TRBV29-1 and TRBJ2-4, with 8 bases matching TRBD2. CDR1 and CDR2 from the germline V gene are SQVTM and ANQGSEA. Trimming took 6 bases from V and 7 from J; bases not matched to a gene: 17. The CDR3 covers 16 residues. CDR3 protein: CSVETSTRGGQNIQYF. The DNA for the CDR3 is TGCAGCGTCGAAACTTCGACTCGGGGGGGCCAGAACATTCAGTACTTC. The full variable domain, in which reference TRBV29-1 and TRBJ2-4 provide the parts outside the CDR3, is SAVISQKPSRDICQRGTSLTIQCQVDSQVTMMFWYRQQPGQSLTLIATANQGSEATYESGFVIDKFPISRPNLTFSTLTVSNMSPEDSSIYLCSVETSTRGGQNIQYFGAGTRLSVL.

This clone was counted a few times. The gene calls are TRBV2 and TRBJ2-1; no clear D. The CDR3 spans 16 residues. Trimming removed 1 base at V and 2 bases at J, with 12 bases between. Germline V gives CDR1 SNHLY, CDR2 FYNNEI. CDR3 coding DNA: TGTGCCAGCAGTGAAGTTGCGGCAGCCCCCTACAATGAGCAGTTCTTC. Translating it yields CASSEVAAAPYNEQFF. Combining the CDR3 with reference TRBV2 and TRBJ2-1 gives the whole variable domain EPEVTQTPSHQVTQMGQEVILRCVPISNHLYFYWYRQILGQKVEFLVSFYNNEISEKSEIFDDQFSVERPDGSNFTLKIRSTKLEDSAMYFCASSEVAAAPYNEQFFGPGTRLTVL.

This clone was observed a few times. The chain links TRBV11-3 to TRBJ2-5; the D gene is possibly TRBD2 (6 bases). CDR3 length equals 14 residues. Trimming cost V 3 bases and J 5 bases, with 13 bases left between them. Germline-derived CDR1 and CDR2 are SGHNT and YENEEA. CDR3 sequence (DNA): TGTGCCAGCAGCTTCTTCGGGGGTTCGGAGACCCAGTACTTC. Translated, it gives CASSFFGGSETQYF.

This clone was observed a few times. The CDR3 DNA sequence: TGTGCCAGCAGCGTAAGTGTGGAGGACGGTAGAACTGAAGCTTTCTTT. Residues: CASSVSVEDGRTEAFF. This chain connects TRBV9 to TRBJ1-1, with no clear D. The CDR3 is 16 residues long. Per germline, CDR1 SGDLS and CDR2 YYNGEE. The V end was cut by 1 base, the J end by 5 bases, with 18 bases between.

This clone has just a few counts. The chain carries TRBV7-3 and TRBJ2-1, with 7 bases identical to TRBD1. Germline loops: CDR1 SGHTA, CDR2 FQGTGA. Germline trimming cut 1 base from V and 4 bases from J; bases unmatched to any gene: 4. The CDR3 runs to 15 residues. The CDR3 loop is CASSLKGATYNEQFF. CDR3 DNA sequence: TGTGCCAGCAGCTTAAAGGGGGCCACATACAATGAGCAGTTCTTC.

The genes are TRBV11-3 and TRBJ2-5, with D maybe TRBD2 (7 bases). The CDR3 length is 14 residues. CDR1 is SGHNT and CDR2 is YENEEA in the germline V gene. The V gene lost 5 bases and the J gene lost 4 bases, with 14 bases spanning the gap. The CDR3 sequence: CASSPGGRRETQYF. CDR3 bases: TGTGCCAGCAGCCCCGGGGGGCGGAGAGAGACCCAGTACTTC.

This clone was observed a few times. This chain joins TRBV4-3 and TRBJ2-3; the match to TRBD1 covers 7 bases. With 0 bases clipped from V and 8 bases from J, the junction kept 8 bases outside the gene matches. Looked up from germline, CDR1 is LGHNA and CDR2 is YSLEER. The CDR3 spans 15 residues. The CDR3 spells CASSQERQGRGTQYF. The DNA for the CDR3 is TGCGCCAGCAGCCAAGAGCGACAGGGCAGGGGTACGCAGTATTTT.

The chain carries TRBV6-5 and TRBJ1-5; D unresolved. The CDR3 has 13 amino acids. V lost 7 bases to trimming and J lost 0 bases, with 7 bases between them. Germline loops: CDR1 MNHEY, CDR2 SVGAGI. The CDR3 nucleotides read TGTGCCAGCATAGTGGATAGCAATCAGCCCCAGCATTTT. It codes for CASIVDSNQPQHF.

The V and J genes are TRBV4-1 and TRBJ2-7; the D gene is possibly TRBD1 (6 bases). The CDR3 spans 15 residues. V was shortened by 4 bases and J by 1 base, with 14 bases between the two germline ends. Germline V CDR1 and CDR2: MGHRA, YSYEKL. The CDR3 bases are TGCGCCAGCAGCCCCCGGGACACTTTTTCCTACGAGCAGTACTTC. Translating it yields CASSPRDTFSYEQYF.

This chain joins TRBV2 and TRBJ1-1; D gene ambiguous. This CDR3 is built from 12 residues. Germline assignment: CDR1 SNHLY and CDR2 FYNNEI. Trimming removed 6 bases from V and 1 base from J, with 6 bases in between. DNA of the CDR3: TGTGCCAGCAGGCCAGGGAACACTGAAGCTTTCTTT. Its translation is CASRPGNTEAFF.

Within the sample, this clone is medium-sized. V is TRBV4-1 and J is TRBJ2-1, with 10 bases fitting TRBD2. With V trimmed by 1 base and J by 8 bases, 5 bases remained unmatched. Germline V CDR1 and CDR2: MGHRA, YSYEKL. The CDR3 is 15 amino acids. The CDR3 protein is CASSQVKRGGDEQFF. For the CDR3, the DNA is TGCGCCAGCAGCCAAGTTAAGCGGGGGGGGGATGAGCAGTTCTTC.

The chain recombines TRBV6-8 with TRBJ2-3; the D gene is possibly TRBD2 (5 bases). V lost 2 bases and J 4 bases, leaving 16 bases between the germline ends. The CDR3 contains 16 residues. CDR1 is MNHGY and CDR2 is SAAAGT in the germline V gene. In DNA, the CDR3 is TGTGCCAGCAGTTACGAAGAGGGCCCCGGGTCAGATACGCAGTATTTT. Protein: CASSYEEGPGSDTQYF.

This clone has a handful of counts. This chain uses TRBV5-3 with TRBJ2-2; TRBD2 might be the D (5 bases). TRBV5-3 qualifies as an ORF whose function is uncertain. CDR3 size: 13 residues. The V gene lost 8 bases and the J gene lost 4 bases, with 12 bases spanning the gap. The CDR3 sequence: CASSQLGTGELFF. The DNA of the CDR3 is TGTGCCAGCAGCCAACTAGGCACCGGGGAGCTGTTTTTT.

This clone is medium-sized. The chain uses TRBV18 and TRBJ1-3; TRBD1 is a possible D gene (5 bases). This CDR3 has 16 residues. V was shortened by 3 bases and J by 4 bases, with 16 bases between the two germline ends. Germline loops: CDR1 KGHSH, CDR2 LQKENI. CDR3 region: CASSPYGTFIGNTIYF. The CDR3 DNA sequence: TGTGCCAGCTCACCCTACGGGACGTTTATAGGAAACACCATATATTTT.

To note about this clone: This sample includes further DNA sequences coding for the same CDR3. V gene TRBV4-1 combines with J gene TRBJ1-1; unclear D gene. V lost 0 bases and J lost 5, with 16 bases in between. The germline gives CDR1 MGHRA, CDR2 YSYEKL. CDR3 size: 16 residues. CDR3 loop: CASSQDWRALQTEAFF. The CDR3, as DNA: TGCGCCAGCAGCCAAGATTGGCGGGCTCTGCAGACTGAAGCTTTCTTT.

This clone was found a few times. The V call is TRBV6-6, the J call TRBJ2-1, with 9 bases fitting TRBD2. The CDR3 covers 14 residues. Germline V gene sequence: CDR1 MNHNY, CDR2 SVGAGI (reference sequence). The V gene end was trimmed by 4 bases and the J gene end by 12 bases; junction bases not matched to a gene: 10. CDR3 sequence: CASSSPGTSFGQFF. As DNA, the CDR3 is TGTGCCAGCAGTTCCCCCGGGACTAGCTTTGGGCAGTTCTTC.